Presented here are 21 T cell receptor beta chains from one specimen sequenced in a study of OX40 agonist ivuxolimab in advanced cancers. Some clones are missing from TCRdb's copy, which holds only in-frame ones; the method was immunoSEQ multiplex PCR. Found here are some 33,000 clones, 90% to 95% of them singletons; the top ten hold over 4%. Here the sequenced sample was CD4+ or CD8+ T cells sorted from blood, taken in a trial of the OX40 agonist ivuxolimab. All receptors derive from an adult with an advanced solid tumor such as melanoma, head and neck, liver or kidney cancer.

The chain has TRBV9 and TRBJ1-6; maybe TRBD1 (5 bases). The CDR3 spans 15 residues. Germline V gives CDR1 SGDLS, CDR2 YYNGEE. The germline V and J ends were trimmed by 4 bases and 10 bases, with 18 bases remaining between them. CDR3 sequence (DNA): TGTGCCAGCAGCATTGACAGCCGAGGGTGGTCACCCCTCCACTTT. This gives the protein CASSIDSRGWSPLHF. Variable domain in full (rest from reference TRBV9 and TRBJ1-6): DSGVTQTPKHLITATGQRVTLRCSPRSGDLSVYWYQQSLDQGLQFLIQYYNGEERAKGNILERFSAQQFPDLHSELNLSSLELGDSALYFCASSIDSRGWSPLHFGNGTRLTVT.

This clone came up once. The J gene is TRBJ2-7, the V gene TRBV5-5; D is unresolved. CDR1 SGHKS and CDR2 YYEKEE come from the germline V gene (reference sequence). The CDR3 is 12 residues long. V lost 2 bases and J lost 0, with 3 bases in between. The DNA for the CDR3 is TGTGCCAGCAGCTTTAGCTCCTACGAGCAGTACTTC. This codes for CASSFSSYEQYF.

The V call is TRBV19, the J call TRBJ1-5, with D possibly being TRBD1 (5 bases). V lost 0 bases and J 6 bases, leaving 12 bases between the germline ends. From germline, CDR1 is LNHDA and CDR2 SQIVND (reference sequence). The CDR3 contains 15 residues. CDR3 DNA sequence: TGTGCCAGTAGTATAGACAGGGAGGGTGGTCAGCCCCAGCATTTT. Amino acids: CASSIDREGGQPQHF.

A word on this clone: At one of its ends the junction is not consistent with the germline gene, which may arise from a read error. V and J are TRBV27 and TRBJ1-1; D might be TRBD1 (6 bases). There are 14 residues in the CDR3. Germline CDR1 MNHEY, CDR2 SMNVEV (reference sequence). In DNA form, the CDR3 reads TGTGCCAGCAGTTGGGGTACAGGGAACCCTGAAGCTTTCTTT. This codes for CASSWGTGNPEAFF.

The V gene is TRBV19, the J gene TRBJ2-3, with 8 bases matching TRBD2. Germline lookup yields CDR1 LNHDA and CDR2 SQIVND (reference sequence). V gave up 3 bases and J gave up 6 bases; unmatched junction bases: 11. CDR3 length: 16 residues. CDR3 in amino acids: CASSIGSGGPSDTQYF. DNA of the CDR3: TGTGCCAGTAGTATCGGATCGGGGGGGCCTTCGGATACGCAGTATTTT.

The chain has TRBV27 and TRBJ2-2; D remains unclear. This CDR3 spans 14 amino acids. Trimming shortened V by 4 bases and J by 1 base, and 7 bases separated the two germline ends. Per germline, CDR1 MNHEY and CDR2 SMNVEV (reference sequence). CDR3 bases: TGTGCCAGCAGTTGGATCATGAACACCGGGGAGCTGTTTTTT. It specifies CASSWIMNTGELFF.

This clone was picked up one time. V gene TRBV4-3 combines with J gene TRBJ2-5; 7 nucleotides align to TRBD1. V shed 1 base and J 2 bases; nucleotides not matched to a gene: 4. Germline lookup yields CDR1 LGHNA and CDR2 YSLEER. This CDR3 has 15 amino acids. This CDR3 is CASSQGTGKQETQYF. Written as DNA, the CDR3 is TGCGCCAGCAGCCAAGGGACAGGAAAGCAAGAGACCCAGTACTTC.

The chain joins TRBV15 to TRBJ2-5, with no clear D. The CDR3 is 12 amino acids. The V and J ends lost 0 bases and 7 bases respectively, with 6 bases between them. Germline V gene data show CDR1 as LNHNV and CDR2 as YYDKDF (reference sequence). The CDR3 DNA reads as TGTGCCACCAGCAGAGATGACGGGACCCAGTACTTC. This codes for CATSRDDGTQYF.

The V call is TRBV19, the J call TRBJ1-2; weak D call: TRBD1 (5 bases). Trimming shortened V by 0 bases and J by 5 bases, and 19 bases separated the two germline ends. The CDR3 runs 17 residues. The V gene's germline CDR1 is LNHDA and CDR2 SQIVND (reference sequence). The CDR3, as DNA: TGTGCCAGTAGTATAGAACGGGGCGAGTCCATTTTATATGGCTACACCTTC. Its translation: CASSIERGESILYGYTF.

The chain joins TRBV7-9 to TRBJ2-7; 8 bases align to TRBD1. V gave up 1 base and J gave up 0 bases; unmatched junction bases: 8. Germline assignment: CDR1 SEHNR and CDR2 FQNEAQ (reference sequence). The CDR3 is made up of 17 amino acids. CDR3 residues: CASSLVSRTGHSYEQYF. The CDR3, as DNA: TGTGCCAGCAGCTTAGTGAGCAGGACAGGGCACTCCTACGAGCAGTACTTC.

Sample share makes this clone medium-sized. The V gene is TRBV6-4, the J gene TRBJ2-2, with TRBD2 matching 10 bases. Germline V CDR1 and CDR2: MRHNA, SNTAGT. The CDR3 totals 15 residues. Trimming at V came to 4 bases and at J to 3 bases, leaving 2 bases not matched to a gene. The CDR3 spells CASSAGLADTGELFF. Written as DNA, the CDR3 is TGTGCCAGCAGTGCCGGACTAGCGGACACCGGGGAGCTGTTTTTT.

This chain joins TRBV11-3 and TRBJ2-2; 8 positions agree with TRBD2. Unmatched junction bases numbered 8, after V lost 4 bases and J lost 4 bases. The CDR3 covers 16 residues. Germline V gene data show CDR1 as SGHNT and CDR2 as YENEEA. CDR3 DNA: TGTGCCAGCAGCTCCGGGGGGGGTCAGGGCACCGGGGAGCTGTTTTTT. Its translation: CASSSGGGQGTGELFF.

The chain uses TRBV11-3 and TRBJ1-1, with D perhaps matching TRBD1 (5 bases). In germline, CDR1 is SGHNT, CDR2 YENEEA. The V and J ends lost 4 bases and 6 bases respectively, with 18 bases between them. The CDR3 has 15 residues. The CDR3 sequence is CASSSGIGDSAEAFF. DNA of the CDR3: TGTGCCAGCAGCTCAGGGATCGGGGATTCGGCTGAAGCTTTCTTT.

The J gene is TRBJ2-3, the V gene TRBV19; D gene ambiguous. V was cut by 4 bases and J by 4 bases, with 15 bases left in between. CDR1 is LNHDA and CDR2 is SQIVND in the germline V gene (reference sequence). The CDR3 is made up of 15 amino acids. CDR3: CASSTIQQSADTQYF. The CDR3, as DNA: TGTGCCAGTAGTACGATCCAGCAGTCCGCAGATACGCAGTATTTT.

The chain joins TRBV2 to TRBJ2-3, with TRBD1 as a possible D gene (5 bases). CDR1 is SNHLY, CDR2 FYNNEI, per germline. The CDR3 has 14 amino acids. Trimming stripped 3 bases from V and 6 bases from J, with 13 bases between. The CDR3 loop is CASSEGPGRDTQYF. Written as DNA, the CDR3 is TGTGCCAGCAGTGAGGGGCCCGGTAGGGATACGCAGTATTTT. Combining the CDR3 with reference TRBV2 and TRBJ2-3 gives the whole variable domain EPEVTQTPSHQVTQMGQEVILRCVPISNHLYFYWYRQILGQKVEFLVSFYNNEISEKSEIFDDQFSVERPDGSNFTLKIRSTKLEDSAMYFCASSEGPGRDTQYFGPGTRLTVL.

The chain recombines TRBV11-2 with TRBJ2-7, with D unresolved. Deletions cut 5 bases from V and 3 bases from J, with 8 bases between. This CDR3 has 12 amino acids. The germline gives CDR1 SGHAT, CDR2 FQNNGV. In nucleotides, the CDR3 is TGTGCCAGCAGCCTGCCCTTCTACGAGCAGTACGTC. Translating it yields CASSLPFYEQYV.

In this sample, this clone turned up once. The chain links TRBV7-8 to TRBJ1-1; D gene ambiguous. This CDR3 contains 14 residues. Trimming took off 7 bases at V and 4 bases at J, with 16 bases between the two ends. Germline CDR1 reads SGHVS; CDR2 reads FQNEAQ. CDR3 sequence (DNA): TGTGCCAGCACCCCTGGGTTTCTGGGCACTGAAGCTTTCTTT. Its translation: CASTPGFLGTEAFF.

The rearrangement links TRBV19 to TRBJ1-1; 7 bases align to TRBD1. Looked up from germline, CDR1 is LNHDA and CDR2 is SQIVND (reference sequence). CDR3 length equals 13 residues. Losses at the gene ends were 9 bases for V and 3 bases for J; bases not matched to a gene: 7. CDR3 DNA sequence: TGTGCCAGAAACAGGGGTTGGGACACTGAAGCTTTCTTT. It is translated as CARNRGWDTEAFF.

This sequence joins TRBV11-2 and TRBJ2-7; D ambiguous. From germline, CDR1 is SGHAT and CDR2 FQNNGV. Trimming removed 5 bases from V and 6 bases from J, with 14 bases in between. The CDR3 runs 13 residues. CDR3 coding DNA: TGTGCCAGCAGCCCCCTCACCTCGGGCGAGCAGTACGTC. It yields the protein CASSPLTSGEQYV.

The rearrangement uses TRBV5-4 and TRBJ2-2; 9 nucleotides agree with TRBD1. The V gene end was trimmed by 6 bases and the J gene end by 4 bases; junction bases not matched to a gene: 10. Germline CDR1 SGHNT, CDR2 YYREEE (reference sequence). The length of the CDR3 is 16 residues. Here the CDR3 DNA reads TGTGCCAGCATAAACCGGGACAGGGACCGCACCGGGGAGCTGTTTTTT. Translated: CASINRDRDRTGELFF.

The CDR3 protein is CASSSGQGPLNEAFF. CDR3 in DNA: TGTGCCAGCAGCTCGGGACAGGGGCCCCTAAATGAAGCTTTCTTT. The J gene is TRBJ1-1, the V gene TRBV7-6; 10 bases line up with TRBD1. Germline CDR1 is SGHVS and CDR2 is FNYEAQ. This CDR3 is built from 15 residues. V lost 4 bases, J lost 7 bases, and 9 bases stayed unmatched.